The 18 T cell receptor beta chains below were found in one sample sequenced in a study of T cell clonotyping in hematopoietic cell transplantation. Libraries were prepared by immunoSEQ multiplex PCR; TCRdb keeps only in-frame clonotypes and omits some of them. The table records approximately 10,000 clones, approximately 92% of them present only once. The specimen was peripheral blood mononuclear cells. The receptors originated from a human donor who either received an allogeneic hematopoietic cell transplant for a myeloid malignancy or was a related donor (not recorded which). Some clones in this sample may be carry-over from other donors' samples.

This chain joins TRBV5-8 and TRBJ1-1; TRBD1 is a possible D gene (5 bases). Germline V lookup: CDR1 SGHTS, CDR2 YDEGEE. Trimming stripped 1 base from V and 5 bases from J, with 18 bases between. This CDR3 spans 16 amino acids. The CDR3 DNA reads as TGTGCCAGCAGCTTGCGGACCGGGCGGGGGGTTACTGAAGCTTTCTTT. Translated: CASSLRTGRGVTEAFF.

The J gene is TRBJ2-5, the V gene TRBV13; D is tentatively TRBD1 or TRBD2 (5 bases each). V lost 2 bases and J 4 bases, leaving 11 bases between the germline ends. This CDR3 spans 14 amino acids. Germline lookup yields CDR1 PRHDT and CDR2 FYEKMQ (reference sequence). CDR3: CASSLTGDGETQYF. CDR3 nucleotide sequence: TGTGCCAGCAGCTTAACCGGGGACGGAGAGACCCAGTACTTC.

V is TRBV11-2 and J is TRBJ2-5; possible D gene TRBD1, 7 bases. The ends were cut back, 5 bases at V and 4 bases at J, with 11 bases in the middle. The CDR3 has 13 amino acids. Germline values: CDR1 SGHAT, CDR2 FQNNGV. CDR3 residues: CASSPRGAETQYF. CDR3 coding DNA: TGTGCCAGCAGCCCCAGGGGGGCAGAGACCCAGTACTTC.

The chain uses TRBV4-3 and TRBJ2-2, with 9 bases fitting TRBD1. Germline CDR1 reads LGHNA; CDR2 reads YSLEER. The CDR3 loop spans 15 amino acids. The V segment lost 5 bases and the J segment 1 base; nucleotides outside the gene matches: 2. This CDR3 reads CASSRQGGNTGELFF. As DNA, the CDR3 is TGCGCCAGCAGCAGACAGGGGGGGAACACCGGGGAGCTGTTTTTT.

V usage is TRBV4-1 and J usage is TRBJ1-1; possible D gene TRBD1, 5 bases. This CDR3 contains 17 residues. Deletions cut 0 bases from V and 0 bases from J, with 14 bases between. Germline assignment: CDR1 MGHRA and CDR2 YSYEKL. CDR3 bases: TGCGCCAGCAGCCAAGAGAGGAGGGGATATTTGAACACTGAAGCTTTCTTT. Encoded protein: CASSQERRGYLNTEAFF.

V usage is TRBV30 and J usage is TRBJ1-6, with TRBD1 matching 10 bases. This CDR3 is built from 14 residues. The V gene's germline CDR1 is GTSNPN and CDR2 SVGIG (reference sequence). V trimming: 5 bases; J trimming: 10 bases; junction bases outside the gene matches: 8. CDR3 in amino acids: CAWDLTGGESPLHF. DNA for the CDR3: TGTGCCTGGGACCTGACAGGGGGCGAATCACCCCTCCACTTT.

The CDR3 reads CASSPSPLEGEKLFF. CDR3 bases: TGTGCCAGCAGCCCAAGTCCCCTCGAGGGAGAAAAACTGTTTTTT. The gene calls are TRBV7-2 and TRBJ1-4; D unresolved. This CDR3 has 15 residues. V was shortened by 5 bases and J by 8 bases, with 18 bases between the two germline ends. Germline-derived CDR1 and CDR2 are SGHTA and FQGNSA.

CDR3 in amino acids: CATSRGVAYEQYF. DNA for the CDR3: TGTGCCACCAGCAGAGGGGTGGCCTACGAGCAGTACTTC. This chain links TRBV15 with TRBJ2-7; no clear D. With 1 base removed from V and 2 bases from J, the gap between germline ends came to 6 bases. Germline V gene sequence: CDR1 LNHNV, CDR2 YYDKDF (reference sequence). The CDR3 is 13 amino acids.

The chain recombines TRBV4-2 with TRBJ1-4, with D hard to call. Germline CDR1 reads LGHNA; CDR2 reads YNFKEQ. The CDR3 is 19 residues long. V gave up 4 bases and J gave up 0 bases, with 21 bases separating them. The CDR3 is CASSRETILGSTTNEKLFF. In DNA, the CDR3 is TGTGCCAGCAGCCGAGAAACAATTTTAGGTTCCACAACTAATGAAAAACTGTTTTTT.

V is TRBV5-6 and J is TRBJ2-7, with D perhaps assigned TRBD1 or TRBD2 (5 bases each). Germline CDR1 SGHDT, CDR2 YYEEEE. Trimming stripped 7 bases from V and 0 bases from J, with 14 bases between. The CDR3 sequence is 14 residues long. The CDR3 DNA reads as TGTGCCAGCTCCCGGGACCGGAGCTCCTACGAGCAGTACTTC. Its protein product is CASSRDRSSYEQYF.

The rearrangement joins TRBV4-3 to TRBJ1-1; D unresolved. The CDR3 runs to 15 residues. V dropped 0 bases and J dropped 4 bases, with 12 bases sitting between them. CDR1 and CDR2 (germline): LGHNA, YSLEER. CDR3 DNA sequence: TGCGCCAGCAGCCAAGAAAGGGCAGTAGGCACTGAAGCTTTCTTT. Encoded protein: CASSQERAVGTEAFF.

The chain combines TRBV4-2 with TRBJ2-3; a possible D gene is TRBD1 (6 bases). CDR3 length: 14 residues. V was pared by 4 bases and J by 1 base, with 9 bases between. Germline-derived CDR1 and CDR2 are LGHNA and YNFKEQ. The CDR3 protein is CASSLPGGTDTQYF. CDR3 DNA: TGTGCCAGCAGCCTCCCAGGGGGCACAGATACGCAGTATTTT.

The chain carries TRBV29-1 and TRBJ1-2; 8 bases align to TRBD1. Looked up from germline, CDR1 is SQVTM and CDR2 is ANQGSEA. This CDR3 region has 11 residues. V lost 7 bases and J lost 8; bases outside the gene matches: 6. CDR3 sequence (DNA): TGCAGCGCCCTTGCAGGGGGCGGCTACACCTTC. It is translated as CSALAGGGYTF.

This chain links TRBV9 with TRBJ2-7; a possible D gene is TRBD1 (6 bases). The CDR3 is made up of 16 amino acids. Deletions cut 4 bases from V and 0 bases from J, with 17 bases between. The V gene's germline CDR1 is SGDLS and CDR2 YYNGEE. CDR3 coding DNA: TGTGCCAGCAGCCCGAGAGTGGGGGCTAGCTCCTACGAGCAGTACTTC. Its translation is CASSPRVGASSYEQYF.

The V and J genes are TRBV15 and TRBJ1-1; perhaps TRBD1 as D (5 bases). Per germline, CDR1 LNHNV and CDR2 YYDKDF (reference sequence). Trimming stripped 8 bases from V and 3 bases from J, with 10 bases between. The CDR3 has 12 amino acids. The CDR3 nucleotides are TGTGCCACCGGGGCCAGGGACACTGAAGCTTTCTTT. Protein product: CATGARDTEAFF.

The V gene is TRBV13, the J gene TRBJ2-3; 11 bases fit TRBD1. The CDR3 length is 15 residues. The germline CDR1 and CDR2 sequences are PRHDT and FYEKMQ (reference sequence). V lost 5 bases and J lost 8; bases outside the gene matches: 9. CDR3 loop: CASSDRTGGLGTQYF. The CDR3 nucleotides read TGTGCCAGCAGCGATAGGACAGGGGGCTTGGGTACGCAGTATTTT. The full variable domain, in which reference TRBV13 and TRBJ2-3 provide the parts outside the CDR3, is AAGVIQSPRHLIKEKRETATLKCYPIPRHDTVYWYQQGPGQDPQFLISFYEKMQSDKGSIPDRFSAQQFSDYHSELNMSSLELGDSALYFCASSDRTGGLGTQYFGPGTRLTVL.

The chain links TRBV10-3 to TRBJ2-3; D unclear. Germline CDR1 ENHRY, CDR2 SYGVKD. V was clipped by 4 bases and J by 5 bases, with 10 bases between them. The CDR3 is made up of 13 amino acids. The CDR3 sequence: CAISVSVEDTQYF. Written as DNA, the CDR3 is TGTGCCATCAGTGTATCGGTGGAAGATACGCAGTATTTT.

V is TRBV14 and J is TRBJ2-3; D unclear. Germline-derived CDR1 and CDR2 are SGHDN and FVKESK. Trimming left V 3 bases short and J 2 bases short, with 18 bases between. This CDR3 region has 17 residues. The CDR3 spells CASSQANKEGLTDTQYF. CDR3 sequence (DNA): TGTGCCAGCAGCCAGGCTAACAAGGAAGGGCTCACAGATACGCAGTATTTT.